The text below deals with one T cell receptor beta chain. No antigen is known for it. TCRdb re-called the 5' RACE reads and gives one entry per CDR3 protein, without DNA. The sample totals about 550,000 distinct CDR3 sequences; its top ten clones hold approximately 4%. The germline gives CDR1 DFQATT, CDR2 SNEGSKA (reference sequence). CDR3 size: 15 residues. This specimen belongs to a study of T cells expressing NK-cell markers. Looking at the study overall: Sorted T-cell subsets CD3+CD56+NKG2C+, CD3+CD56+NKG2C- and CD3+CD56-NKG2C+ were TCR beta-sequenced.

Findings and limits, study-wide: CD8+ T cells in more than five donors included dominant NKG2C+ clonotypes at 1.0-7.0%.

The clonotype was recovered from a man between 18 and 35 years old in good health. The chain is built from TRBV20-1 and TRBJ2-2; the TCRdb D gene call, TRBD2, has no DNA to confirm it. Material for sequencing was blood T cells: a sorted CD56 or NKG2C T cell subset, CD4+ or CD8+ T cells, or bulk PBMC T cells (not recorded which). The CDR3: CSARVPGLRHGELFF.